A selection of T cell receptor beta chains follows, all from one sample in a study of tumor-infiltrating lymphocytes in primary liver carcinoma. TCRdb used MiXCR to reprocess the multiplex PCR reads, holding one entry per CDR3 protein. There are more than 60,000 distinct CDR3 sequences in the sample; over 60% occur only once, and roughly a quarter lies in the top ten. Sequencing was done on a sample of liver tumor tissue from sampling region 4. All receptors come from a man aged 40-49 years with primary liver carcinoma and hepatitis B virus infection. CDR3s include the opening cysteine and the closing phenylalanine or tryptophan. A D gene is named only where the DNA matches it firmly. Expanded clones are given a class, and other clones once, few, many or no size at all.

>TRBV11-2|TRBD2|TRBJ2-1|-
CANSMPPPGGGSSDSYNEQFF
TGTGCCAACAGCATGCCACCCCCGGGAGGAGGCAGCAGTGATTCCTACAATGAGCAATTCTTC
>TRBV10-3|-|TRBJ2-7|many
CAISESKGEQYF
TGTGCCATCAGTGAGTCAAAGGGCGAGCAGTACTTC
>TRBV11-2|-|TRBJ1-2|-
CASSGARINGYTF
TGTGCCAGCAGTGGGGCAAGGATTAATGGCTACACCTTC
>TRBV2|-|TRBJ1-5|-
CASSEAGTYQPQHF
TGTGCCAGCAGTGAGGCAGGGACCTATCAGCCCCAGCATTTT
>TRBV10-3|TRBD2|TRBJ2-3|many
CAISGSSGTSGRDTQYF
TGTGCCATCAGTGGTTCTTCCGGGACTAGCGGGAGAGATACGCAGTATTTT
>TRBV29-1|-|TRBJ2-7|-
CSVGTDDSYEQYF
TGCAGCGTTGGGACTGACGACTCCTACGAGCAGTACTTC
>TRBV7-9|-|TRBJ2-2|few
CVSSLNSGELFF
TGTGTCAGCAGCCTTAACAGCGGGGAGCTGTTTTTT
>TRBV10-3|TRBD1|TRBJ2-7|-
CAIRQGQSSYKQYF
TGTGCCATTAGACAGGGCCAGAGTTCCTACAAGCAGTACTTC
>TRBV11-2|-|TRBJ2-2|-
CPSSLVGRGTGELFF
TGTCCCAGCAGTTTAGTAGGACGGGGCACCGGGGAGCTGTTTTTT
>TRBV7-3|-|TRBJ2-7|-
CASHARVGNSYEQYF
TGTGCCAGCCACGCAAGGGTAGGGAACAGCTACGAGCAGTACTTC
>TRBV21-1|-|TRBJ2-2|-
CASSKVTPGAGELFF
TGTGCCAGCAGCAAAGTAACCCCGGGCGCCGGGGAGCTGTTTTTT
>TRBV11-2|-|TRBJ1-4|-
CVSRFGGPDVKLFF
TGTGTCAGCCGCTTTGGGGGCCCCGATGTAAAATTGTTTTTT
>TRBV11-2|-|TRBJ2-1|once
CASSLDRPSYNEQFF
TGTGCCAGCAGCCTCGACAGGCCATCCTACAATGAGCAGTTCTTC
>TRBV11-3|TRBD2|TRBJ2-1|large
CASSLSGTSGRGEQFF
TGTGCCAGCAGCTTATCAGGGACTAGCGGGAGAGGTGAGCAGTTCTTC
>TRBV6-5|-|TRBJ2-1|-
CASSPVSYSYNEQFF
TGTGCCAGCAGTCCTGTCTCTTACTCCTATAATGAGCAGTTCTTC
>TRBV6-5|TRBD1|TRBJ2-7|once
CANNRDRGYERYF
TGTGCCAATAACCGGGACAGGGGCTACGAGCGGTACTTC
>TRBV12-3/TRBV12-4|-|TRBJ1-5|-
CASSFGGASSQPQHF
TGTGCCAGCAGTTTTGGGGGAGCAAGCAGTCAGCCCCAGCATTTT
>TRBV28|TRBD2|TRBJ2-7|-
CASRRTSGRMYEQYF
TGTGCCAGCAGGAGGACTAGCGGGAGGATGTACGAGCAGTACTTC
>TRBV29-1|-|TRBJ2-7|-
CSLILQGENDQYF
TGCAGCCTCATACTACAGGGAGAGAACGACCAGTACTTC
>TRBV7-9|-|TRBJ2-7|-
CASTPLYEQYF
TGTGCCAGCACACCACTCTACGAGCAGTACTTC
>TRBV4-2|TRBD2|TRBJ2-1|-
CVSSQEPGTIVYNEQFF
TGTGTCAGCAGCCAAGAACCCGGGACTATCGTCTACAATGAGCAGTTCTTC
>TRBV6-6|-|TRBJ2-1|-
CASNYDRHQQFF
TGTGCCAGCAATTATGACCGACATCAGCAATTCTTC
>TRBV6-5|-|TRBJ1-6|-
CASSYSGLQWARNSPLHF
TGTGCCAGCAGTTACTCGGGGCTGCAGTGGGCGAGAAATTCACCCCTCCACTTT
>TRBV29-1|-|TRBJ2-2|-
CSDFYTEGPHTGQLFF
TGCAGCGATTTCTATACGGAGGGCCCCCACACCGGGCAGCTGTTTTTT
>TRBV5-1|TRBD1|TRBJ2-7|-
CVSSFTSGTGGIYEQYF
TGCGTCAGCAGCTTCACCAGCGGGACAGGGGGCATCTACGAGCAGTACTTC
>TRBV7-9|-|TRBJ2-2|many
CASSAQGNGELFF
TGTGCCAGCAGCGCACAGGGTAACGGGGAGCTGTTTTTT
>TRBV4-1|-|TRBJ1-1|many
CASSRLSRGGTEAFF
TGCGCCAGCAGCCGCCTATCAAGGGGAGGAACTGAAGCTTTCTTT
>TRBV11-3|-|TRBJ2-1|-
CTSSSLSGDGEQFF
TGTACCAGCAGCTCCCTATCGGGAGATGGTGAGCAGTTCTTC
>TRBV20-1|-|TRBJ1-1|-
CSPMPPAMNTEAFF
TGCAGTCCAATGCCCCCAGCCATGAACACTGAAGCTTTCTTT
>TRBV7-6|-|TRBJ1-5|-
CASSLRLGSLSNQPQHF
TGTGCCAGCAGCTTAAGGTTGGGGAGCCTAAGCAATCAGCCCCAGCATTTT
>TRBV5-6|-|TRBJ2-1|-
CASSLEGGGSYNEQFF
TGTGCCAGCAGCTTGGAGGGTGGAGGCTCCTACAATGAGCAGTTCTTC
>TRBV4-1|-|TRBJ2-7|-
CASSLGTGGSYEQYF
TGCGCCAGCAGCCTTGGGACTGGTGGGAGTTACGAGCAGTACTTC
>TRBV29-1|-|TRBJ2-3|once
CGVPRGQGDTQYF
TGCGGCGTTCCCCGGGGCCAAGGGGATACGCAGTATTTT
>TRBV6-1|-|TRBJ2-7|-
CASSRGPKQYF
TGTGCCAGCTCCAGGGGACCCAAGCAGTACTTC
>TRBV2|-|TRBJ1-2|-
CASTTWDTGYTF
TGTGCCAGCACTACCTGGGACACTGGCTACACCTTC
>TRBV6-6|-|TRBJ2-5|-
CVSNLQGQETQYF
TGTGTCAGCAATTTACAGGGACAAGAGACCCAGTACTTC
>TRBV20-1|TRBD1|TRBJ2-7|-
CSAPGTGNYEQYF
TGCAGTGCCCCTGGGACAGGGAATTACGAGCAGTACTTC
>TRBV20-1|-|TRBJ2-3|-
CSAHFSGPDTQYF
TGCAGTGCTCATTTTTCCGGTCCAGATACGCAGTATTTT
>TRBV29-1|TRBD2|TRBJ2-1|many
CSVTTSGFSYNEQFF
TGCAGCGTCACGACTAGCGGGTTCTCCTACAATGAGCAGTTCTTC
>TRBV7-6|TRBD2|TRBJ2-1|-
CASSLSPSGSSYNEQFF
TGTGCCAGCAGCTTAAGTCCTAGCGGGAGCTCCTACAATGAGCAGTTCTTC
>TRBV11-3|-|TRBJ2-1|-
CSSNSGDSNNEQFF
TGTTCCAGCAACTCGGGAGACTCAAACAATGAGCAGTTCTTC
>TRBV29-1|-|TRBJ2-3|-
CSVGGSITSTDTQYF
TGCAGCGTTGGAGGTTCCATAACTAGCACAGATACGCAGTATTTT
>TRBV5-1|-|TRBJ1-1|-
CASSLAVGQLNTDAFF
TGCGCCAGCAGCTTGGCGGTCGGGCAACTGAACACTGATGCTTTCTTT
>TRBV11-2|-|TRBJ2-1|-
CASSPEGNTYNEQFF
TGTGCGAGCAGCCCGGAGGGCAACACCTACAACGAGCAGTTCTTC
>TRBV10-3|-|TRBJ1-5|-
CAISEGLGGNQPQHF
TGTGCCATCAGTGAGGGCCTGGGAGGCAATCAGCCCCAGCATTTT
>TRBV30|-|TRBJ1-5|many
CACKTSNQPQHF
TGTGCCTGCAAGACAAGCAATCAGCCCCAGCATTTT
>TRBV5-1|TRBD1|TRBJ2-6|-
CASSLQAGGYSGANALTF
TGCGCCAGCAGCTTGCAGGCAGGGGGCTACTCTGGAGCCAACGCCCTGACTTTC
>TRBV11-2|-|TRBJ2-7|once
CASKAGYEQYF
TGTGCCAGCAAGGCGGGCTACGAGCAGTACTTC
>TRBV6-2/TRBV6-3|-|TRBJ2-3|-
CASSMRDSRDGTDTQYF
TGTGCCAGCAGCATGAGGGATTCCCGGGACGGCACAGATACGCAGTATTTT
>TRBV6-6|-|TRBJ1-1|-
CASSYRGETEAIF
TGTGCCAGCAGTTATCGAGGGGAAACTGAAGCTATCTTT